The 25 T cell receptor beta chains reported below all come from one sample, sequenced in a study of cytomegalovirus exposure and HLA in healthy donors. The PCR made use of 60 Vbeta and 13 Jbeta primers. Here immunoSEQ multiplex PCR was the method, and the copy in TCRdb shows in-frame clones only, minus some. The sample carries 200,000 to 250,000 clones, under 85% recorded once. Sequencing was done on a sample of PBMCs. The receptor source for this set is a woman between 45 and 60 years old in good health and CMV-seropositive.

The rearrangement links TRBV7-7 to TRBJ2-5; the match to TRBD2 covers 14 bases. The junction had 6 bases not matched to a gene; V was cut back by 1 base and J by 5 bases. Germline assignment: CDR1 SSHAT and CDR2 FNYEAQ (reference sequence). There are 17 residues in the CDR3. CDR3 in amino acids: CASSLGLAGGPGETQYF. The CDR3 DNA is TGTGCCAGCAGCTTAGGACTAGCGGGGGGGCCCGGGGAGACCCAGTACTTC.

Comment on this clone: A read error may produce the germline difference seen at one junction end. The chain carries TRBV29-1 and TRBJ2-5; 7 positions match TRBD1. This CDR3 spans 12 amino acids. Germline V CDR1 and CDR2: SQVTM, ANQGSEA. CDR3 loop: CSVEGGGKTQYF. The CDR3 bases are TGCAGCGTGGAAGGGGGCGGAAAGACCCAGTACTTC.

This clone was seen once. This chain links TRBV19 with TRBJ2-7, with D possibly TRBD2 on 5 matching bases. Trimming removed 1 base from V and 0 bases from J, with 10 bases in between. The CDR3 has 15 amino acids. Germline-derived CDR1 and CDR2 are LNHDA and SQIVND (reference sequence). In nucleotides, the CDR3 is TGTGCCAGTAGTATAGCAGAGGACTTCTCCTACGAGCAGTACTTC. Its translation is CASSIAEDFSYEQYF.

V usage is TRBV7-2 and J usage is TRBJ2-2; D is uncertain. Trimming shortened V by 0 bases and J by 4 bases, and 6 bases separated the two germline ends. Germline V lookup: CDR1 SGHTA, CDR2 FQGNSA. The CDR3 contains 14 residues. The CDR3 DNA sequence: TGTGCCAGCAGCTTAGCTTCCGGCACCGGGGAGCTGTTTTTT. Its translation: CASSLASGTGELFF.

The V and J genes are TRBV7-9 and TRBJ1-2, with D possibly TRBD1 on 6 matching bases. CDR1 and CDR2 (germline): SEHNR, FQNEAQ (reference sequence). V lost 5 bases, J lost 4 bases, and 14 bases lay in between. This CDR3 is built from 14 residues. This CDR3 is CASSSQGPLYGYTF. The DNA of the CDR3 is TGTGCCAGCAGCAGCCAGGGGCCTCTCTATGGCTACACCTTC.

This sequence joins TRBV5-1 and TRBJ2-5; D call uncertain. With 1 base removed from V and 0 bases from J, the gap between germline ends came to 10 bases. The CDR3 runs 15 residues. The germline CDR1 and CDR2 sequences are SGHRS and YFSETQ. CDR3 coding DNA: TGCGCCAGCAGCTTGCGGGTTGATCACCAAGAGACCCAGTACTTC. It encodes CASSLRVDHQETQYF.

A single count supports this clone. This chain links TRBV7-2 with TRBJ1-1, with D unresolved. Germline V gene sequence: CDR1 SGHTA, CDR2 FQGNSA. Trimming removed 5 bases from V and 5 bases from J, with 18 bases in between. The CDR3 totals 15 residues. CDR3 sequence (DNA): TGTGCCAGCAGCCCCCACCCCCAGTCCGATACTGAAGCTTTCTTT. Residues: CASSPHPQSDTEAFF.

This chain links TRBV5-1 with TRBJ2-5, with D perhaps matching TRBD1 (5 bases). The CDR3 has 15 residues. CDR1 is SGHRS and CDR2 is YFSETQ in the germline V gene. Trimming shortened V by 3 bases and J by 1 base, and 13 bases separated the two germline ends. The CDR3 bases are TGCGCCAGCAGCTCGTCGGACATGCTCCAAGAGACCCAGTACTTC. Residues: CASSSSDMLQETQYF.

J is TRBJ1-3 and V is TRBV6-5, with 9 nucleotides matching TRBD1. CDR1 MNHEY and CDR2 SVGAGI come from the germline V gene. The junction had 4 bases not matched to a gene; V was cut back by 6 bases and J by 4 bases. This CDR3 has 14 amino acids. Here the CDR3 DNA reads TGTGCCAGCAGCGGGACAGGGAGGGGAAACACCATATATTTT. This codes for CASSGTGRGNTIYF.

The CDR3 sequence: CASRQTGPTEAFF. The DNA for the CDR3 is TGTGCCAGCAGGCAGACAGGGCCCACTGAAGCTTTCTTT. The V and J genes are TRBV14 and TRBJ1-1, with TRBD1 matching 7 bases. CDR3 length: 13 amino acids. CDR1 SGHDN and CDR2 FVKESK come from the germline V gene. Trimming at V came to 6 bases and at J to 4 bases, leaving 5 bases not matched to a gene. The entire variable domain, with the rest obtained from reference TRBV14 and TRBJ1-1, is as follows: EAGVTQFPSHSVIEKGQTVTLRCDPISGHDNLYWYRRVMGKEIKFLLHFVKESKQDESGMPNNRFLAERTGGTYSTLKVQPAELEDSGVYFCASRQTGPTEAFFGQGTRLTVV.

This clone appeared once. The rearrangement links TRBV4-3 to TRBJ2-6; perhaps TRBD1 as D (6 bases). Germline CDR1 reads LGHNA; CDR2 reads YSLEER. The CDR3 totals 19 residues. The V gene lost 5 bases and the J gene lost 0 bases, with 20 bases spanning the gap. CDR3 DNA: TGCGCCAGCAGCTCAACCTCCGGGACACTAATCTCTGGGGCCAACGTCCTGACTTTC. The encoded protein is CASSSTSGTLISGANVLTF.

The chain is built from TRBV5-1 and TRBJ1-1; D is unresolved. Germline loops: CDR1 SGHRS, CDR2 YFSETQ. The CDR3 has 13 residues. V lost 0 bases, J lost 4 bases, and 7 bases lay in between. The CDR3 is CASSLDTGTEAFF. CDR3 DNA: TGCGCCAGCAGCTTGGATACTGGCACTGAAGCTTTCTTT.

V is TRBV4-3 and J is TRBJ1-5; D gene ambiguous. The germline CDR1 and CDR2 sequences are LGHNA and YSLEER. The CDR3 covers 13 residues. The germline V and J ends were trimmed by 0 bases and 7 bases, with 7 bases remaining between them. The CDR3 reads CASSQDLRQPQHF. The CDR3 DNA reads as TGCGCCAGCAGCCAAGATCTACGACAGCCCCAGCATTTT.

This chain uses TRBV29-1 with TRBJ2-5, with TRBD2 identical over 12 bases. The CDR3 has 15 residues. CDR1 and CDR2 (germline): SQVTM, ANQGSEA. Trimming took 6 bases from V and 5 from J; bases not matched to a gene: 10. CDR3 sequence: CSVDDRTSGEETQYF. CDR3 bases: TGCAGCGTCGACGACCGGACTAGCGGGGAGGAGACCCAGTACTTC.

This CDR3 reads CASSPSPGTLTDTQYF. CDR3 coding DNA: TGTGCCAGCAGCCCATCCCCCGGGACTCTCACAGATACGCAGTATTTT. The chain joins TRBV7-8 to TRBJ2-3; D possibly corresponds to TRBD2 (6 bases). V lost 5 bases to trimming and J lost 2 bases, with 17 bases between them. This CDR3 is built from 16 residues. Germline V gives CDR1 SGHVS, CDR2 FQNEAQ.

The CDR3 reads CASSLRGQGGEDTQYF. In DNA form, the CDR3 reads TGTGCCAGCTCACTCCGGGGACAGGGCGGTGAAGATACGCAGTATTTT. The chain uses TRBV18 and TRBJ2-3; 9 bases line up with TRBD1. Germline V gives CDR1 KGHSH, CDR2 LQKENI. This CDR3 region has 16 residues. V dropped 4 bases and J dropped 5; count of bases not matched to a gene: 10.

V and J are TRBV7-2 and TRBJ2-7; 7 nucleotides match TRBD1. V gave up 1 base and J gave up 9 bases; unmatched junction bases: 6. Germline V gene lookup returns CDR1 SGHTA and CDR2 FQGNSA. CDR3 length equals 13 residues. The DNA of the CDR3 is TGTGCCAGCAGCTTAGACAGGGGCCGAGGGCAGTACTTC. Amino acids: CASSLDRGRGQYF.

This clone was seen only once. The chain is built from TRBV9 and TRBJ1-2; D may be TRBD1 (5 bases). This CDR3 region has 14 residues. V shed 1 base and J shed 2 bases, with 9 bases lying between them. Germline loops: CDR1 SGDLS, CDR2 YYNGEE. CDR3 in DNA: TGTGCCAGCAGCGTAACGGCAGGGAACTATGGCTACACCTTC. Amino acids: CASSVTAGNYGYTF.

The J gene is TRBJ1-1, the V gene TRBV20-1; D is uncertain. The V and J ends lost 6 bases and 8 bases respectively, with 13 bases between them. In germline, CDR1 is DFQATT, CDR2 SNEGSKA (reference sequence). The CDR3 extends over 11 amino acids. CDR3 sequence: CSARSGFEAFF. In nucleotides, the CDR3 is TGCAGTGCCAGGTCGGGGTTCGAAGCTTTCTTT.

In its sample, this clone was seen once. The chain is built from TRBV7-9 and TRBJ1-4; the D gene is possibly TRBD1 (6 bases). Germline-derived CDR1 and CDR2 are SEHNR and FQNEAQ (reference sequence). This CDR3 comprises 14 residues. Trimming cost V 4 bases and J 8 bases, with 14 bases left between them. CDR3 region: CASSSPTGYEKLFF. The CDR3 DNA reads TGTGCCAGCAGCTCTCCCACAGGGTACGAAAAACTGTTTTTT. Full variable domain (outside the CDR3, taken from reference TRBV7-9 and TRBJ1-4): DTGVSQNPRHKITKRGQNVTFRCDPISEHNRLYWYRQTLGQGPEFLTYFQNEAQLEKSRLLSDRFSAERPKGSFSTLEIQRTEQGDSAMYLCASSSPTGYEKLFFGSGTQLSVL.

The sample holds one count of this clone. The chain is built from TRBV19 and TRBJ2-5; D is ambiguous. The germline V gene encodes CDR1 LNHDA and CDR2 SQIVND (reference sequence). Trimming stripped 5 bases from V and 4 bases from J, with 11 bases between. The CDR3 sequence is 13 residues long. The CDR3 region has the DNA TGTGCCAGTAGTCGCCCGGGTGGAGAGACCCAGTACTTC. As protein: CASSRPGGETQYF.

About this clone: Additional DNA sequences in this sample encode the identical CDR3. The chain combines TRBV30 with TRBJ2-7, with 12 bases that match TRBD2. Germline V gene lookup returns CDR1 GTSNPN and CDR2 SVGIG (reference sequence). V dropped 0 bases and J dropped 2; count of bases not matched to a gene: 2. The CDR3 has 15 residues. The DNA for the CDR3 is TGTGCCTGGAGTGTATCTAGCGGGGGGGCCTACGAGCAGTACTTC. Encoded protein: CAWSVSSGGAYEQYF.

This rearrangement joins TRBV5-4 to TRBJ2-1, with 8 positions matching TRBD2. This CDR3 is 15 amino acids long. Trimming took 1 base from V and 9 from J; bases not matched to a gene: 9. Germline V CDR1 and CDR2: SGHNT, YYREEE (reference sequence). The CDR3 region is CASSLQAGDGTEQFF. The CDR3 DNA is TGTGCCAGCAGCTTGCAAGCGGGGGACGGTACTGAGCAGTTCTTC. The full variable domain, in which reference TRBV5-4 and TRBJ2-1 provide the parts outside the CDR3, is ETGVTQSPTHLIKTRGQQVTLRCSSQSGHNTVSWYQQALGQGPQFIFQYYREEENGRGNFPPRFSGLQFPNYSSELNVNALELDDSALYLCASSLQAGDGTEQFFGPGTRLTVL.

V gene TRBV5-4 combines with J gene TRBJ2-3, with 7 bases fitting TRBD2. The V gene end was trimmed by 2 bases and the J gene end by 0 bases; junction bases not matched to a gene: 3. From germline, CDR1 is SGHNT and CDR2 YYREEE (reference sequence). The CDR3 is 15 amino acids. CDR3 in DNA: TGTGCCAGCAGCTTTGGGCGGGGGAGCACAGATACGCAGTATTTT. Its protein product is CASSFGRGSTDTQYF.

The chain uses TRBV28 and TRBJ1-6, with 7 bases aligning to TRBD1. V shed 6 bases, J shed 2 bases, and the junction held 7 bases outside the gene matches. The CDR3 contains 16 residues. CDR1 MDHEN and CDR2 SYDVKM come from the germline V gene. The CDR3, as DNA: TGTGCCAGCAGCCCAGGGGGAGTGACCTATAATTCACCCCTCCACTTT. This gives the protein CASSPGGVTYNSPLHF.